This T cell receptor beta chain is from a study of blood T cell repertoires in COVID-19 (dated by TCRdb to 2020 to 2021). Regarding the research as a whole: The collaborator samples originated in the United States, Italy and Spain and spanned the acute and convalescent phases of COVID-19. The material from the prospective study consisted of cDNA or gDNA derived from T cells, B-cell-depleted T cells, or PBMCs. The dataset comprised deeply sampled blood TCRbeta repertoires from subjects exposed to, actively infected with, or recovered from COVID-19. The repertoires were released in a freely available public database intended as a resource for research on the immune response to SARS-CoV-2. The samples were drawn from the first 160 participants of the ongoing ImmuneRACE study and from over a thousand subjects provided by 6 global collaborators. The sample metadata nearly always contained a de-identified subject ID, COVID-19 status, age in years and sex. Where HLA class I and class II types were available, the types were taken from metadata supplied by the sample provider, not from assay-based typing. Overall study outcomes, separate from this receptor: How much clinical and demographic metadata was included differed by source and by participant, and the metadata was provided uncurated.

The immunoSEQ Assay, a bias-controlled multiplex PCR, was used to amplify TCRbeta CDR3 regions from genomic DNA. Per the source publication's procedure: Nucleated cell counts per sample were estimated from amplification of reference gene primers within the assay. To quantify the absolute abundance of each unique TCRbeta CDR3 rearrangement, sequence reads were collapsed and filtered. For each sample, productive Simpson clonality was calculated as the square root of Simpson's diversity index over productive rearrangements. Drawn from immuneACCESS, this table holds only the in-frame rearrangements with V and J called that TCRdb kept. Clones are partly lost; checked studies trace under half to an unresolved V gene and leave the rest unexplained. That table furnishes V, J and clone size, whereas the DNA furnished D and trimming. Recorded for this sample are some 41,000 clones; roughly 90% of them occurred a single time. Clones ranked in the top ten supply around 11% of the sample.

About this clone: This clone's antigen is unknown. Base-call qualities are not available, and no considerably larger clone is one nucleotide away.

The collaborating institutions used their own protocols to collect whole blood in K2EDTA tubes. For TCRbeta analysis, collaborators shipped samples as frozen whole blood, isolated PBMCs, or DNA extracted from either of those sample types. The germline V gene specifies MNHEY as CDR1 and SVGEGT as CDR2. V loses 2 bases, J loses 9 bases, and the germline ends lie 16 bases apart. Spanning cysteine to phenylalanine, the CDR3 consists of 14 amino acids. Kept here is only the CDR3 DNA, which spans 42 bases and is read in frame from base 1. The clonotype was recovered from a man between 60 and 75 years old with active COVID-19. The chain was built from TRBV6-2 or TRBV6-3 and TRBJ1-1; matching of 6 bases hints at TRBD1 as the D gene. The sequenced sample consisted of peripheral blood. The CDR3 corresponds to CASSYTPGTTQAFF. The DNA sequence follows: TGTGCCAGCAGTTACACACCCGGGACAACCCAAGCTTTCTTT.